The TCR beta chain described here comes from a study of CD8 T cells in ankylosing spondylitis. Study-level points and caveats: What seemed typical of ankylosing spondylitis blood was a TCR beta motif built from fewer than ten highly homologous variants. The clones that were linked to disease were reported to be significantly enriched in matched synovial fluid samples from ankylosing spondylitis patients.

Trimming stripped 0 bases from V and 4 bases from J, with 15 bases between. CDR1 and CDR2 from the germline V gene are GTSNPN and SVGIG (reference sequence). The CDR3 is made up of 15 amino acids. This clonotype was counted a few times. Its antigen is not identified. From the 5' RACE reads, TCRdb called clonotypes with MiXCR, one entry per CDR3 protein. This table has roughly 440,000 distinct CDR3 sequences, approximately 17% appearing once. The TCR originated in a male donor with ankylosing spondylitis. The rearrangement links TRBV30 to TRBJ1-1; D gene ambiguous. The material sequenced was blood, either unsorted or a sorted T cell fraction (not recorded which). The CDR3 sequence is CAWSVRLGWGTEAFF. The DNA of the CDR3 is TGTGCCTGGAGTGTACGGTTGGGTTGGGGCACTGAAGCTTTCTTT.